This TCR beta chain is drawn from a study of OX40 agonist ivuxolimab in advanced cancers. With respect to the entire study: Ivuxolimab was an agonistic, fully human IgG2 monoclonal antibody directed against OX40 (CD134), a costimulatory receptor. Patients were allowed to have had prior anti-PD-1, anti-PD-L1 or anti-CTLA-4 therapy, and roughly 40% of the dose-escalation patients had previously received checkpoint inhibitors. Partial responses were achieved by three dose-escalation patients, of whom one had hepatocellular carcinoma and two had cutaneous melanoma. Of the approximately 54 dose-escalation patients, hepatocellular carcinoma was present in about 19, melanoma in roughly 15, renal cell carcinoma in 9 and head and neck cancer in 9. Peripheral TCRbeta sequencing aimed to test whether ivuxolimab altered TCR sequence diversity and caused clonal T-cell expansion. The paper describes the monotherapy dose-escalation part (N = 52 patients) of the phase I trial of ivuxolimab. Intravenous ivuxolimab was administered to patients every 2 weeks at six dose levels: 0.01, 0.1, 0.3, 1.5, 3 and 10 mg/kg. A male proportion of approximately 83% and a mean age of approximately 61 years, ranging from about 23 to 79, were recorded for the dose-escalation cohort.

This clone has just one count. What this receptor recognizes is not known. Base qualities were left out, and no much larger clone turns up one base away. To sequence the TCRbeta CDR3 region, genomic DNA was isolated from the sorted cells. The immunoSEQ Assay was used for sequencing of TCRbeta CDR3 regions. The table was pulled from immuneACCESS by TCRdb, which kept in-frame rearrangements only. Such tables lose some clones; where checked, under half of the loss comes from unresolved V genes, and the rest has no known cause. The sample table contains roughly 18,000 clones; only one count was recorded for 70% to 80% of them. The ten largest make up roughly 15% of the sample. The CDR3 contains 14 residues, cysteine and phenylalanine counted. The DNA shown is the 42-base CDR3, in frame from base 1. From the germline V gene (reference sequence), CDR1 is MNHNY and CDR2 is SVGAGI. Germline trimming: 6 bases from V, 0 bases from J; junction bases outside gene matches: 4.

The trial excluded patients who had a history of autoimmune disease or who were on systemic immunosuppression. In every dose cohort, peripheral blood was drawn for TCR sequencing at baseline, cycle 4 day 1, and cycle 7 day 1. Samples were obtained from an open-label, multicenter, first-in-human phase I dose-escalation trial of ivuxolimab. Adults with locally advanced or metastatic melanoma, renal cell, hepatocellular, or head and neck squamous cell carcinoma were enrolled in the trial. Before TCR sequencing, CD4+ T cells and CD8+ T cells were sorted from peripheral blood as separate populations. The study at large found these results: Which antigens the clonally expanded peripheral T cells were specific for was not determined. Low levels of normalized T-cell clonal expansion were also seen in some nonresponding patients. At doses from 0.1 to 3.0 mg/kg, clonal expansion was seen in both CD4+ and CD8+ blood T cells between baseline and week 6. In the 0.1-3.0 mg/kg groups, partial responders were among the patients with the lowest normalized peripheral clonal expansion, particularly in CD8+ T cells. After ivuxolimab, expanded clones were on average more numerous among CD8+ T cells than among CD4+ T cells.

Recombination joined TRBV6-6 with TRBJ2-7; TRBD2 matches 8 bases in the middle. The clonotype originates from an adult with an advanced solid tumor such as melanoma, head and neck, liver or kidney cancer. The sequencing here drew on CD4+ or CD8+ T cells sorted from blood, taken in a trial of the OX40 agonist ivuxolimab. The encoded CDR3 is CASSPAGVSYEQYF. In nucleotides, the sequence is TGTGCCAGCAGCCCAGCGGGGGTCTCCTACGAGCAGTACTTC.